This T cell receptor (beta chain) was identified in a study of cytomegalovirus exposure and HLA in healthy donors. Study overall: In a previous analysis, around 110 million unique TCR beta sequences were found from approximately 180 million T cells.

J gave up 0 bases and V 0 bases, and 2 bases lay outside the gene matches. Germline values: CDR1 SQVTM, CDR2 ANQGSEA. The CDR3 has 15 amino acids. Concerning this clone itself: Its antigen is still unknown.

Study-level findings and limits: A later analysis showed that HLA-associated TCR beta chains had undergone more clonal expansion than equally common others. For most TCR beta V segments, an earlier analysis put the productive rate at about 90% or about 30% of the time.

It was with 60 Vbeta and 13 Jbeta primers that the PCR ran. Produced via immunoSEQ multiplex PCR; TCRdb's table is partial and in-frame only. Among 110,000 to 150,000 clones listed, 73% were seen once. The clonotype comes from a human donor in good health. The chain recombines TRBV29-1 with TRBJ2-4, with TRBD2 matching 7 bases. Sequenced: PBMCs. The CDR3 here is CSVEEWEGAKNIQYF. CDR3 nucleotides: TGCAGCGTTGAAGAGTGGGAGGGAGCCAAAAACATTCAGTACTTC.